This is a list of T cell receptor beta chains from one sample in a study of cytomegalovirus exposure and HLA in healthy donors. Generated by immunoSEQ multiplex PCR, the TCRdb table keeps only in-frame clones and is missing some. The specimen's table records around 100,000 clones. Input material: PBMCs. The receptors derive from a man aged 35 to 55 in good health and CMV-seronegative. CDR3s include the opening cysteine and the closing phenylalanine or tryptophan. The D gene is left open where the match is weak.

>14|TRBV19|TRBJ2-7|TRBD2
TGTGCCAGTAGAAATCTAGCGGGAGCCTACGAGCAGTACTTC
CASRNLAGAYEQYF
>13|TRBV18|TRBJ2-7|TRBD1
TGTGCCAGCTCACGGGACAGGGTTGACGAGCAGTACTTC
CASSRDRVDEQYF
>14|TRBV5-1|TRBJ1-4|TRBD1
TGCGCCAGCAGTCTTGCCGGGACAGGTGAAAAACTGTTTTTT
CASSLAGTGEKLFF
>14|TRBV19|TRBJ1-4|TRBD1
TGTGCCAGTAGTAAACGACAGGGAAATGAAAAACTGTTTTTT
CASSKRQGNEKLFF
>16|TRBV6-4|TRBJ2-1|NA
TGTGCCAGCAGTGACTCCGGTGGGAGGCCCTACAATGAGCAGTTCTTC
CASSDSGGRPYNEQFF
>14|TRBV5-6|TRBJ1-4|NA
TGTGCCAGCAGCTTGCTAGGGGAGGAAGAAAAACTGTTTTTT
CASSLLGEEEKLFF
>15|TRBV2|TRBJ1-2|TRBD1
TGTGCCAGCATAGCCGGGACAGGACCTAACTATGGCTACACCTTC
CASIAGTGPNYGYTF
>15|TRBV4-2|TRBJ2-2|NA
TGTGCCAGCAGCCAAGAGCGTGCGAACACCGGGGAGCTGTTTTTT
CASSQERANTGELFF
>14|TRBV27|TRBJ2-3|TRBD2
TGTGCCAGCAGTTTATGGCGGGGGGCAGATACGCAGTATTTT
CASSLWRGADTQYF
>16|TRBV4-1|TRBJ2-1|TRBD2
TGCGCCAGCAGCCAAGAATTACCGGGGGGCTACAATGAGCAGTTCTTC
CASSQELPGGYNEQFF
>15|TRBV9|TRBJ2-5|TRBD1
TGTGCCAGCAGCACCATGGGGGACAGGGAAGAGACCCAGTACTTC
CASSTMGDREETQYF
>16|TRBV27|TRBJ2-5|NA
TGTGCCAGCAGTTATGGGGGGGGGCTTCTCCAAGAGACCCAGTACTTC
CASSYGGGLLQETQYF
>14|TRBV19|TRBJ2-7|NA
TGTGCCAGTAGTATAGTATCGCGGGGCGGTGAGCAGTACTTC
CASSIVSRGGEQYF
>15|TRBV19|TRBJ2-2|TRBD1
TGTGCCAGTAGTATCGGACAGGAGCACACCGGGGAGCTGTTTTTT
CASSIGQEHTGELFF